These T cell receptor beta chains were read from a single sample in a study of blood T cell repertoires in COVID-19. Some clones are missing from TCRdb's copy, which holds only in-frame ones; the method was immunoSEQ multiplex PCR. Among about 97,000 clones listed, approximately 87% were seen once. Source material: peripheral blood. These receptors were obtained from a human donor in a cohort sampled during active COVID-19. CDR3s include the opening cysteine and the closing phenylalanine or tryptophan. The order of the fields is J gene, V gene, clone size, D gene, CDR3 DNA, CDR3 protein. D genes are given only for firm matches. Clone size is shown for a subset of rows, as once, few, many or a class of expanded clone.

j_gene: TRBJ1-4
v_gene: TRBV25-1
abundance: -
d_gene: -
CDR3nt: TGTGCCAGCAGTGTGGGAACGGGGTGGTTTGAAAAACTGTTTTTT
CDR3aa: CASSVGTGWFEKLFF

j_gene: TRBJ2-1
v_gene: TRBV7-8
abundance: -
d_gene: TRBD2
CDR3nt: TGTGCCAGCAGCCAACAAACCGGGACTAGCGGAGTGGGGGGGTTCTTC
CDR3aa: CASSQQTGTSGVGGFF

j_gene: TRBJ2-3
v_gene: TRBV4-3
abundance: -
d_gene: -
CDR3nt: TGCGCCAGCAGCCAAGACCCCCCATATTTGGGGGCAAGCACAGATACGCAGTATTTT
CDR3aa: CASSQDPPYLGASTDTQYF

j_gene: TRBJ2-2
v_gene: TRBV2
abundance: few
d_gene: TRBD1
CDR3nt: TGTGCCAGCAGAGCCGACAGGGGCCCAGGCACCGGGGAGCTGTTTTTT
CDR3aa: CASRADRGPGTGELFF

j_gene: TRBJ2-1
v_gene: TRBV3-1/TRBV3-2
abundance: once
d_gene: TRBD2
CDR3nt: TGTGCCAGCAGCCAAGCGGGCGGGAGCTCCTACAATGAGCAGTTCTTC
CDR3aa: CASSQAGGSSYNEQFF

j_gene: TRBJ2-7
v_gene: TRBV18
abundance: -
d_gene: -
CDR3nt: TGTGCCAGCTCACCGTCCCCTTCCTACGAGCAGTACTTC
CDR3aa: CASSPSPSYEQYF

j_gene: TRBJ2-3
v_gene: TRBV27
abundance: -
d_gene: TRBD1
CDR3nt: TGTGCCAGCAGCTTACAGGGGGCGAAAGATACGCAGTATTTT
CDR3aa: CASSLQGAKDTQYF

j_gene: TRBJ1-5
v_gene: TRBV7-9
abundance: once
d_gene: TRBD1
CDR3nt: TGTGCCAGCAGCTTAGGGGACAGTACTTATAGCAATCAGCCCCAGCATTTT
CDR3aa: CASSLGDSTYSNQPQHF

j_gene: TRBJ2-2
v_gene: TRBV7-3
abundance: few
d_gene: -
CDR3nt: TGTGCCAGCAGCTTAAGAGGCAGGGATAACGGGGAGCTGTTTTTT
CDR3aa: CASSLRGRDNGELFF

j_gene: TRBJ2-7
v_gene: TRBV7-6
abundance: -
d_gene: TRBD1
CDR3nt: TGTGCCAGCAGCTTAGCCCTTCAGGGGGACTACGAGCAGTACTTC
CDR3aa: CASSLALQGDYEQYF

j_gene: TRBJ2-3
v_gene: TRBV7-9
abundance: -
d_gene: TRBD2
CDR3nt: TGTGCCAGCAGCTCGGAAACTAGCGGGAGGGCCAGAGGCACAGATACGCAGTATTTT
CDR3aa: CASSSETSGRARGTDTQYF

j_gene: TRBJ2-2
v_gene: TRBV19
abundance: -
d_gene: TRBD2
CDR3nt: TGTGCCAGTAGTATCCCGACTAGCGGCAACACCGGGGAGCTGTTTTTT
CDR3aa: CASSIPTSGNTGELFF

j_gene: TRBJ1-1
v_gene: TRBV7-9
abundance: -
d_gene: -
CDR3nt: TGTGCCAGCAGCCGGGCAGGGATGAACACTGAAGCTTTCTTT
CDR3aa: CASSRAGMNTEAFF

j_gene: TRBJ2-7
v_gene: TRBV7-2
abundance: -
d_gene: TRBD2
CDR3nt: TGTGCCAGCAGCGAAAGGAGCGGGAGCGGCTCCTACGAGCAGTACTTC
CDR3aa: CASSERSGSGSYEQYF

j_gene: TRBJ2-1
v_gene: TRBV7-9
abundance: few
d_gene: TRBD2
CDR3nt: TGTGCCAGCAGCTTATCGGCTCTGGGACTAGCAAATGAGCAGTTCTTC
CDR3aa: CASSLSALGLANEQFF

j_gene: TRBJ1-2
v_gene: TRBV11-1
abundance: -
d_gene: -
CDR3nt: TGTGCCAGCAGCCGGCAGGCCTATGGCTACACCTTC
CDR3aa: CASSRQAYGYTF

j_gene: TRBJ2-7
v_gene: TRBV6-4
abundance: -
d_gene: -
CDR3nt: TGTGCCAGCAGTGACTCGAGCGATGGGTTTTCCTACGAGCAGTACTTC
CDR3aa: CASSDSSDGFSYEQYF

j_gene: TRBJ1-1
v_gene: TRBV5-1
abundance: -
d_gene: -
CDR3nt: TGCGCCAGCGGGAGATTTGATATGAACACTGAAGCTTTCTTT
CDR3aa: CASGRFDMNTEAFF

j_gene: TRBJ2-2
v_gene: TRBV28
abundance: once
d_gene: TRBD1
CDR3nt: TGTGCCAGCTCGAGGCCGGACAGGGGCACCGGGGAGCTGTTTTTT
CDR3aa: CASSRPDRGTGELFF

j_gene: TRBJ2-1
v_gene: TRBV13
abundance: -
d_gene: -
CDR3nt: TGTGCCAGCAGCTCGCAGGGTGAAGGCTCCTACAATGAGCAGTTCTTC
CDR3aa: CASSSQGEGSYNEQFF

j_gene: TRBJ1-5
v_gene: TRBV6-5
abundance: -
d_gene: -
CDR3nt: TGTGCCAGCAGTTCCCGAGCCTATAGCAATCAGCCCCAGCATTTT
CDR3aa: CASSSRAYSNQPQHF

j_gene: TRBJ1-2
v_gene: TRBV7-3
abundance: -
d_gene: TRBD1
CDR3nt: TGTGCCAGCACCCTGGACAGGGGTGGCGGCTACACCTTC
CDR3aa: CASTLDRGGGYTF

j_gene: TRBJ2-3
v_gene: TRBV7-9
abundance: -
d_gene: -
CDR3nt: TGTGCCAGCAGCTTAGTTTCCCTAAGCACAGATACGCAGTATTTT
CDR3aa: CASSLVSLSTDTQYF

j_gene: TRBJ1-3
v_gene: TRBV3-1/TRBV3-2
abundance: -
d_gene: -
CDR3nt: TGTGCCAGCAGCCGGGACACCACCTCTGGAAACACCATATATTTT
CDR3aa: CASSRDTTSGNTIYF

j_gene: TRBJ2-1
v_gene: TRBV7-9
abundance: -
d_gene: -
CDR3nt: TGTGCCAGCAGCCGTAGCCCTAGAGCCAATGAGCAGTTCTTC
CDR3aa: CASSRSPRANEQFF

j_gene: TRBJ2-5
v_gene: TRBV6-5
abundance: -
d_gene: TRBD2
CDR3nt: TGTGCCAGCAGTTACGGCGGGAGCCAAGAGACCCAGTACTTC
CDR3aa: CASSYGGSQETQYF

j_gene: TRBJ2-7
v_gene: TRBV19
abundance: -
d_gene: TRBD1
CDR3nt: TGTGCCAGTAGTACCAGACAGGGTTACTACGAGCAGTACTTC
CDR3aa: CASSTRQGYYEQYF

j_gene: TRBJ1-6
v_gene: TRBV4-1
abundance: -
d_gene: TRBD1
CDR3nt: TGCGCCAGCAGCCTCGACAGGGGGCATTCACCCCTCCACTTT
CDR3aa: CASSLDRGHSPLHF

j_gene: TRBJ2-5
v_gene: TRBV29-1
abundance: -
d_gene: TRBD2
CDR3nt: TGCAGCGTTGCTCTCCCCTCTAGCGGACAAGAGACCCAGTACTTC
CDR3aa: CSVALPSSGQETQYF

j_gene: TRBJ2-1
v_gene: TRBV5-1
abundance: -
d_gene: TRBD2
CDR3nt: TGCGCCAGCAGCTTGGACAAAGCGGGGGGGCCTCATGAGCAGTTCTTC
CDR3aa: CASSLDKAGGPHEQFF

j_gene: TRBJ1-6
v_gene: TRBV9
abundance: -
d_gene: -
CDR3nt: TGTGCCAGCAGCGTAGCAGGGAGGGAAGGTTCACCCCTCCACTTT
CDR3aa: CASSVAGREGSPLHF

j_gene: TRBJ1-2
v_gene: TRBV4-1
abundance: -
d_gene: -
CDR3nt: TGCGCCAGCAGCCCGCCCGAAACTTACTATGGCTACACCTTC
CDR3aa: CASSPPETYYGYTF

j_gene: TRBJ1-1
v_gene: TRBV5-1
abundance: -
d_gene: TRBD1
CDR3nt: TGCGCCAGCAGCACACAGGGACAGGGGAACACTGAAGCTTTCTTT
CDR3aa: CASSTQGQGNTEAFF

j_gene: TRBJ2-7
v_gene: TRBV2
abundance: -
d_gene: -
CDR3nt: TGTGCCAGCAGTCGCGGGTACGAGCAGTACTTC
CDR3aa: CASSRGYEQYF

j_gene: TRBJ1-6
v_gene: TRBV9
abundance: -
d_gene: -
CDR3nt: TGTGCCAGCAGCGTAGAAGGGGGCTATAATTCACCCCTCCACTTT
CDR3aa: CASSVEGGYNSPLHF

j_gene: TRBJ1-1
v_gene: TRBV29-1
abundance: -
d_gene: -
CDR3nt: TGCAGCGGGGCGACAAGCCTGAACACTGAAGCTTTCTTT
CDR3aa: CSGATSLNTEAFF

j_gene: TRBJ2-1
v_gene: TRBV11-1
abundance: -
d_gene: TRBD2
CDR3nt: TGTGCCAGCAGCTTAGTAGGGACTAGCGGAGTTGAGCAGTTCTTC
CDR3aa: CASSLVGTSGVEQFF

j_gene: TRBJ2-1
v_gene: TRBV5-5
abundance: -
d_gene: -
CDR3nt: TGTGCCAGCAGCCAGGACGGGAACTCCTACAATGAGCAGTTCTTC
CDR3aa: CASSQDGNSYNEQFF

j_gene: TRBJ2-3
v_gene: TRBV5-1
abundance: -
d_gene: TRBD2
CDR3nt: TGCGCCAGCAGCTTGGTCCCGAGCGGGGGCCAACCCCCCACAGATACGCAGTATTTT
CDR3aa: CASSLVPSGGQPPTDTQYF

j_gene: TRBJ1-1
v_gene: TRBV6-5
abundance: -
d_gene: -
CDR3nt: TGTGCCAGCAGTTACTCGTCGGGGAATGCTTTCTTT
CDR3aa: CASSYSSGNAFF

j_gene: TRBJ1-4
v_gene: TRBV6-6
abundance: -
d_gene: -
CDR3nt: TGTGCCAGCATGCCCAGTAATGAAAAACTGTTTTTT
CDR3aa: CASMPSNEKLFF

j_gene: TRBJ2-7
v_gene: TRBV9
abundance: -
d_gene: -
CDR3nt: TGTGCCAGCAGCGTAGGCAGCGGAGCAACCTACGAGCAGTACTTC
CDR3aa: CASSVGSGATYEQYF

j_gene: TRBJ2-7
v_gene: TRBV3-1/TRBV3-2
abundance: -
d_gene: -
CDR3nt: TGTGCCAGCAGCCGAGACGGTACCTACGAGCAGTACTTC
CDR3aa: CASSRDGTYEQYF

j_gene: TRBJ2-3
v_gene: TRBV5-8
abundance: -
d_gene: TRBD2
CDR3nt: TGTGCCAGCAGCACCGGGACTAGCTCCGCAGATACGCAGTATTTT
CDR3aa: CASSTGTSSADTQYF

j_gene: TRBJ1-1
v_gene: TRBV30
abundance: -
d_gene: -
CDR3nt: TGTGCCTGGAATGGGCAGTACACTGAAGCTTTCTTT
CDR3aa: CAWNGQYTEAFF

j_gene: TRBJ1-3
v_gene: TRBV3-1/TRBV3-2
abundance: -
d_gene: -
CDR3nt: TGTGCCAGCAGCCAGGACAGAACCTCTGGAAACACCATATATTTT
CDR3aa: CASSQDRTSGNTIYF

j_gene: TRBJ1-1
v_gene: TRBV19
abundance: -
d_gene: -
CDR3nt: TGTGCCAGTAGGGAGGTTGGCTCGAACACTGAAGCTTTCTTT
CDR3aa: CASREVGSNTEAFF

j_gene: TRBJ1-2
v_gene: TRBV4-3
abundance: -
d_gene: -
CDR3nt: TGCGCCAGCAGCCAAGATGACAGCACTAACTATGGCTACACCTTC
CDR3aa: CASSQDDSTNYGYTF

j_gene: TRBJ1-2
v_gene: TRBV6-1
abundance: -
d_gene: -
CDR3nt: TGTGCCAGCAGTGAAAGGGGTATAGCTAACTATGGCTACACCTTC
CDR3aa: CASSERGIANYGYTF

j_gene: TRBJ1-1
v_gene: TRBV11-2
abundance: -
d_gene: -
CDR3nt: TGTGCCAGCAGGTTAGCGGGAAACCCTGAAGCTTTCTTT
CDR3aa: CASRLAGNPEAFF

j_gene: TRBJ2-6
v_gene: TRBV19
abundance: -
d_gene: TRBD1
CDR3nt: TGTGCCAGTAGCGGGGACAGGCGCGCAGACTCTGGGGCCAACGTCCTGACTTTC
CDR3aa: CASSGDRRADSGANVLTF

j_gene: TRBJ2-3
v_gene: TRBV5-1
abundance: -
d_gene: TRBD1
CDR3nt: TGCGCCAGCAGCTTGGCGGGGACAGGCACAGATACGCAGTATTTT
CDR3aa: CASSLAGTGTDTQYF

j_gene: TRBJ2-7
v_gene: TRBV3-1/TRBV3-2
abundance: -
d_gene: -
CDR3nt: TGTGCCAGCAGCCAAGACGGGGACTACGAGCAGTACTTC
CDR3aa: CASSQDGDYEQYF

j_gene: TRBJ2-1
v_gene: TRBV18
abundance: -
d_gene: TRBD1
CDR3nt: TGTGCCAGCTTTCCGGGACAGGGCACCTACAATGAGCAGTTCTTC
CDR3aa: CASFPGQGTYNEQFF

j_gene: TRBJ1-4
v_gene: TRBV27
abundance: -
d_gene: -
CDR3nt: TGTGCCAGCAGCCTTCAGGGTTTCAGTGAAAAACTGTTTTTT
CDR3aa: CASSLQGFSEKLFF

j_gene: TRBJ2-5
v_gene: TRBV3-1/TRBV3-2
abundance: -
d_gene: TRBD2
CDR3nt: TGTGCCAGCAGCCCCGAGGGAGGGGAAGAGACCCAGTACTTC
CDR3aa: CASSPEGGEETQYF

j_gene: TRBJ1-5
v_gene: TRBV27
abundance: -
d_gene: -
CDR3nt: TGTGCCAGCAGTTTGAGGGGGTATAGCAATCAGCCCCAGCATTTT
CDR3aa: CASSLRGYSNQPQHF

j_gene: TRBJ2-3
v_gene: TRBV5-8
abundance: -
d_gene: TRBD1
CDR3nt: TGTGCCAGCAGCCGTGGGACAGGGGGCGATACAGATACGCAGTATTTT
CDR3aa: CASSRGTGGDTDTQYF

j_gene: TRBJ1-3
v_gene: TRBV13
abundance: few
d_gene: TRBD1
CDR3nt: TGTGCCAGCAGCTCAACAGGGGCTGGAAACACCATATATTTT
CDR3aa: CASSSTGAGNTIYF